This section outlines one TCR beta chain sequence together with its context. Its antigen is undetermined. Using immunoSEQ multiplex PCR, the repertoire was profiled, and TCRdb retains in-frame clones only, with some absent. The sample records tens of thousands of clones, roughly nine tenths being singletons. Autoimmune disease history or systemic immunosuppression excluded patients. This record comes from a study of OX40 agonist ivuxolimab in advanced cancers. Study details: Ivuxolimab, an agonist antibody against OX40 (CD134), was given to patients. Each dose-escalation patient presented with hepatocellular carcinoma, melanoma, renal cell or head and neck cancer.

Study conclusions and caveats: Dose levels from 0.1 to 3.0 mg/kg saw CD4+ and CD8+ blood T cells expand clonally by week 6.

Specimen: CD4+ or CD8+ T cells sorted from blood, collected in a trial of the OX40 agonist ivuxolimab. This sequence originates from an adult with an advanced solid tumor such as melanoma, head and neck, liver or kidney cancer.

CDR3 residues: CASSRKPITGSLMNTEAFF. The DNA of the CDR3 is TGCGCCAGCAGCCGCAAGCCCATTACAGGGTCACTAATGAACACTGAAGCTTTCTTT. V is TRBV4-1 and J is TRBJ1-1; D perhaps matches TRBD1 (6 bases). Germline CDR1 is MGHRA and CDR2 is YSYEKL. The CDR3 runs 19 residues. Trimming cost V 4 bases and J 0 bases, with 24 bases left between them.